This TCR beta chain originates from a study of identical twins. Overall study results and limits: Low generation-probability sequences were in excess among twin-shared out-of-frame alpha sequences.

A few counts support this clonotype. What it binds is unknown. In germline, CDR1 is MNHEY, CDR2 SVGEGT. CDR3 size: 15 residues. With V trimmed by 7 bases and J by 2 bases, 7 bases remained unmatched. Each CDR3 protein gets one entry after TCRdb re-called the 5' RACE reads with MiXCR. The sample yields approximately 500,000 distinct CDR3 sequences, 20% to 25% seen once. Separately, the same data were catalogued under a study of T cells expressing NK-cell markers. That paper notes: There were seven HCMV-seropositive donors and one seronegative donor among the eight sequenced. More than five donors showed dominant NKG2C+ clonotypes comprising about 1.0-8% of their CD8+ T cells.

This receptor was identified in a woman in her late teens or twenties in good health. This chain links TRBV6-2 or TRBV6-3 with TRBJ1-5, with 8 nucleotides matching TRBD1. Sequencing used CD4+ T cells sorted from blood. The CDR3 nucleotides are TGTGCCAGCAAGGCCCAGGGGGCTGGCAATCAGCCCCAGCATTTT. Protein product: CASKAQGAGNQPQHF.